The subject of this entry is one T cell receptor (beta chain). The source of the sample is a study of blood T cell repertoires in COVID-19. Sequencing used immunoSEQ multiplex PCR; TCRdb keeps in-frame clones, though not all of them. The sample yields 300,000 to 350,000 clones, nearly 90% seen once. With V trimmed by 4 bases and J by 8 bases, 15 bases remained unmatched. The CDR3 consists of 17 residues. Germline loops: CDR1 SGHRS, CDR2 YFSETQ. Sequenced sample: peripheral blood. The source of this sequence is a woman aged 40 to 50 with COVID-19, enrolled during active disease. The chain links TRBV5-1 to TRBJ2-1; 10 positions match TRBD2. CDR3 nucleotide sequence: TGCGCCAGCAGCACACCTCCATCAGCGGGGGGGCCGTATGAGCAGTTCTTC. This encodes CASSTPPSAGGPYEQFF.